The 7 T cell receptor beta chains below all came from one sample that was sequenced in a study of T cell responses to AZD1222 COVID-19 vaccine. Sequencing was performed with immunoSEQ multiplex PCR; in TCRdb, only in-frame clones are kept and a portion is missing. The sample holds more than 130,000 clones, around nine tenths seen once. This sample comprised peripheral blood, obtained on day 0 of AZD1222 vaccination. The receptors come from an adult in good health.

The rearrangement links TRBV5-1 to TRBJ2-3, with a tentative D call TRBD1 (5 bases). The CDR3 sequence is 13 residues long. Germline V gene sequence: CDR1 SGHRS, CDR2 YFSETQ. Trimming left V 1 base short and J 6 bases short, with 9 bases between. The CDR3 coding sequence is TGCGCCAGCAGCTTGTGGCAGGGTGATACGCAGTATTTT. The encoded protein is CASSLWQGDTQYF. Drawing the rest from reference TRBV5-1 and TRBJ2-3, the complete variable domain is KAGVTQTPRYLIKTRGQQVTLSCSPISGHRSVSWYQQTPGQGLQFLFEYFSETQRNKGNFPGRFSGRQFSNSRSEMNVSTLELGDSALYLCASSLWQGDTQYFGPGTRLTVL.

This clone appeared a single time. V gene TRBV7-9 combines with J gene TRBJ2-5, with 7 bases that match TRBD1. V lost 5 bases and J lost 5; bases outside the gene matches: 5. Germline V gene sequence: CDR1 SEHNR, CDR2 FQNEAQ (reference sequence). This CDR3 is built from 13 residues. The CDR3 coding sequence is TGTGCCAGCAGCCAGTCGACAGGGGAGACCCAGTACTTC. It is translated as CASSQSTGETQYF.

The chain couples TRBV5-1 to TRBJ2-2; D might be TRBD1 (6 bases). Germline CDR1 SGHRS, CDR2 YFSETQ. The CDR3 is 15 residues long. V was trimmed by 7 bases and J by 0 bases, leaving 13 bases between them. The CDR3 bases are TGCGCCAGCGAAATTACAGGGACGAACACCGGGGAGCTGTTTTTT. This codes for CASEITGTNTGELFF.

CDR3 DNA: TGTGCCAGCACCCTGCGAGGTAATGGCTACACCTTC. Translated, it gives CASTLRGNGYTF. The gene calls are TRBV7-9 and TRBJ1-2; the D is unclear. The CDR3 totals 12 residues. Per germline, CDR1 SEHNR and CDR2 FQNEAQ (reference sequence). Trimming pared 7 bases from V and 6 bases from J, leaving 12 bases between.

The V and J genes are TRBV2 and TRBJ1-5, with 7 bases matching TRBD1. Germline-derived CDR1 and CDR2 are SNHLY and FYNNEI. The CDR3 extends over 14 amino acids. The J segment lost 4 bases and the V segment lost 6 bases, leaving 6 bases of the junction unmatched. This CDR3 reads CASSRQGGNQPQHF. In DNA, the CDR3 is TGTGCCAGCAGCAGACAGGGCGGGAATCAGCCCCAGCATTTT.

This chain links TRBV19 with TRBJ2-2, with 8 bases fitting TRBD1. V lost 6 bases and J lost 6; bases outside the gene matches: 3. CDR3 length: 13 amino acids. CDR1 is LNHDA, CDR2 SQIVND, per germline (reference sequence). The CDR3 DNA sequence: TGTGCCAGTAGAGGACAGGGTCCCGGGGAGCTGTTTTTT. Translated: CASRGQGPGELFF.

This clone was observed once. The chain links TRBV4-3 to TRBJ1-1; TRBD1 agrees at 8 bases. The junction had 6 bases not matched to a gene; V was cut back by 4 bases and J by 5 bases. The CDR3 length is 14 residues. The germline V gene encodes CDR1 LGHNA and CDR2 YSLEER. CDR3 sequence (DNA): TGCGCCAGCAGCCCCCGACAGGGGTGGACTGAAGCTTTCTTT. The encoded protein is CASSPRQGWTEAFF.